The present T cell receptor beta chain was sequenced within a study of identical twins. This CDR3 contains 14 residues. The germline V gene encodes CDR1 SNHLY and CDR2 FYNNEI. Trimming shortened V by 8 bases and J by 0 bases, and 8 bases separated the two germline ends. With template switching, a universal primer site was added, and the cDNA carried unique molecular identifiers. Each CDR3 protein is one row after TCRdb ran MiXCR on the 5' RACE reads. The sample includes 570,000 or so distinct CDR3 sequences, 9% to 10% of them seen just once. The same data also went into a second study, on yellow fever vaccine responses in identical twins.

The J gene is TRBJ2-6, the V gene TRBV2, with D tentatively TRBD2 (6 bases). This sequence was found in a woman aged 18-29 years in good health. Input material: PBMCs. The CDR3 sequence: CASGRNSGANVLTF. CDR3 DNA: TGTGCCAGCGGGAGGAACTCTGGGGCCAACGTCCTGACTTTC.